The 14 T cell receptor beta chains listed next were all sequenced from one sample in a study of blood T cell repertoires in COVID-19. Clones were sequenced by immunoSEQ multiplex PCR, and TCRdb holds only the in-frame ones, with some missing. The table includes hundreds of thousands of clones, approximately 80% detected once. Sequencing was carried out using peripheral blood. These receptors were collected from an elderly woman with acute or convalescent COVID-19.

J is TRBJ2-2 and V is TRBV7-2; D not resolved. From germline, CDR1 is SGHTA and CDR2 FQGNSA. The CDR3 is 14 amino acids. Deletions cut 7 bases from V and 6 bases from J, with 15 bases between. The CDR3 here is CASTPPMWPGELFF. Here the CDR3 DNA reads TGTGCCAGCACCCCCCCCATGTGGCCCGGGGAGCTGTTTTTT.

The chain combines TRBV28 with TRBJ1-6, with D possibly matching TRBD1 (5 bases). The CDR3 contains 14 residues. The germline gives CDR1 MDHEN, CDR2 SYDVKM. V was trimmed by 5 bases and J by 8 bases, leaving 13 bases between them. The CDR3 DNA sequence: TGTGCCAGCAGTCCACCGCAGGGATATTCACCCCTCCACTTT. Encoded protein: CASSPPQGYSPLHF. The variable domain in full, with the rest retrieved from reference TRBV28 and TRBJ1-6, is DVKVTQSSRYLVKRTGEKVFLECVQDMDHENMFWYRQDPGLGLRLIYFSYDVKMKEKGDIPEGYSVSREKKERFSLILESASTNQTSMYLCASSPPQGYSPLHFGNGTRLTVT.

The chain joins TRBV10-3 to TRBJ1-2, with TRBD1 matching 7 bases. V shed 10 bases and J 7 bases; nucleotides not matched to a gene: 9. There are 12 residues in the CDR3. Germline values: CDR1 ENHRY, CDR2 SYGVKD. This CDR3 reads CATGEGAVGYTF. For the CDR3, the DNA is TGTGCCACGGGAGAGGGGGCGGTTGGCTACACCTTC.

This chain's CDR3 is CSASLSVDSNQPQHF. CDR3 sequence (DNA): TGCAGTGCTAGTCTCTCAGTTGATAGCAATCAGCCCCAGCATTTT. The chain has TRBV20-1 and TRBJ1-5; D not certain. This CDR3 has 15 amino acids. V was pared by 3 bases and J by 0 bases, with 12 bases between. CDR1 DFQATT and CDR2 SNEGSKA come from the germline V gene (reference sequence).

The rearrangement links TRBV19 to TRBJ1-6; D remains ambiguous. Germline V lookup: CDR1 LNHDA, CDR2 SQIVND (reference sequence). The CDR3 loop spans 16 amino acids. V was pared by 1 base and J by 9 bases, with 16 bases between. In DNA form, the CDR3 reads TGTGCCAGTAGTATAGGGGGAGCGTCCGGTGGTTCACCCCTCCACTTT. This translates into CASSIGGASGGSPLHF.

V is TRBV7-6 and J is TRBJ1-4; D is undetermined. The CDR3 loop spans 15 amino acids. From germline, CDR1 is SGHVS and CDR2 FNYEAQ. V shed 1 base and J shed 0 bases, with 6 bases lying between them. CDR3 sequence reads: CASSLESTTNEKLFF. CDR3 DNA: TGTGCCAGCAGCTTAGAGAGCACAACTAATGAAAAACTGTTTTTT. The full variable domain, completed using reference TRBV7-6 and TRBJ1-4, is GAGVSQSPRYKVTKRGQDVALRCDPISGHVSLYWYRQALGQGPEFLTYFNYEAQQDKSGLPNDRFSAERPEGSISTLTIQRTEQRDSAMYRCASSLESTTNEKLFFGSGTQLSVL.

This chain joins TRBV6-1 and TRBJ1-3; D possibly corresponds to TRBD1 (5 bases). The CDR3 has 14 amino acids. The germline V and J ends were trimmed by 6 bases and 4 bases, with 13 bases remaining between them. From germline, CDR1 is MNHNS and CDR2 SASEGT. The CDR3 nucleotides are TGTGCCAGCAGCCGGGACTTCGAGGGAAACACCATATATTTT. Its protein is CASSRDFEGNTIYF.

The chain is built from TRBV4-2 and TRBJ1-5; 11 bases are a match to TRBD1. CDR1 LGHNA and CDR2 YNFKEQ come from the germline V gene. This CDR3 region has 17 residues. The trim removed 4 bases at V and 4 bases at J, leaving 9 bases unmatched. The CDR3 loop reads CASSPLWTGGANQPQHF. Here the CDR3 DNA reads TGTGCCAGCAGCCCTCTCTGGACAGGGGGCGCGAATCAGCCCCAGCATTTT.

The V gene is TRBV30, the J gene TRBJ1-2; D perhaps matches TRBD1 (5 bases). Trimming pared 8 bases from V and 2 bases from J, leaving 18 bases between. Germline V CDR1 and CDR2: GTSNPN, SVGIG (reference sequence). CDR3 length: 14 amino acids. CDR3 coding DNA: TGTGCCGGCGGCAGGTATGGGGGGAACTATGGCTACACCTTC. Encoded protein: CAGGRYGGNYGYTF.

This chain links TRBV19 with TRBJ1-5; tentative D call: TRBD1 (6 bases). The CDR3 runs 14 residues. Germline CDR1 is LNHDA and CDR2 is SQIVND (reference sequence). Trimming removed 6 bases at V and 4 bases at J, with 13 bases between. The CDR3 coding sequence is TGTGCCAGTAGAGAGCTTACAGGGAATCAGCCCCAGCATTTT. Amino acids: CASRELTGNQPQHF.

Only a few counts were recorded for this clone. The V gene is TRBV3-1 (or the pseudogene TRBV3-2), the J gene TRBJ1-3; D is unclear. The CDR3 contains 14 residues. Trimming removed 5 bases from V and 3 bases from J, with 11 bases in between. Germline V gene data show CDR1 as LGHDT and CDR2 as YNNKEL (reference sequence). The CDR3 DNA reads as TGTGCCAGCAGCACCACAGAGCTTGGAAACACCATATATTTT. This encodes CASSTTELGNTIYF.

The genes are TRBV2 and TRBJ1-1; no clear D. Trimming removed 0 bases from V and 4 bases from J, with 12 bases in between. The length of the CDR3 is 15 residues. CDR1 is SNHLY and CDR2 is FYNNEI in the germline V gene. The CDR3: CASSEAPGSGTEAFF. As DNA, the CDR3 is TGTGCCAGCAGTGAAGCGCCAGGAAGCGGCACTGAAGCTTTCTTT.

The chain is built from TRBV5-1 and TRBJ1-3, with unresolved D. This CDR3 is 15 amino acids long. The V end lost 0 bases, the J end lost 0 bases, and 7 bases lay between the germline ends. Germline V CDR1 and CDR2: SGHRS, YFSETQ. The CDR3 sequence: CASSLGQFSGNTIYF. The DNA for the CDR3 is TGCGCCAGCAGCTTGGGTCAGTTCTCTGGAAACACCATATATTTT.

The chain links TRBV7-8 to TRBJ1-2; 9 nucleotides match TRBD1. The CDR3 totals 13 residues. In germline, CDR1 is SGHVS, CDR2 FQNEAQ. Trimming removed 5 bases from V and 7 bases from J; junction bases left unmatched: 5. DNA of the CDR3: TGTGCCAGCAGCACAGGGGGCGCGGCTGGCTACACCTTC. It specifies CASSTGGAAGYTF.